This TCR beta chain was sequenced in a study of shared clonotypes between healthy human individuals. Sequencing was performed with immunoSEQ multiplex PCR; in TCRdb, only in-frame clones are kept and a portion is missing. The sample lists under 700,000 clones; approximately 95% were seen once. The CDR3 consists of 15 residues. Trimming shortened V by 7 bases and J by 7 bases, and 20 bases separated the two germline ends. In germline, CDR1 is MNHEY, CDR2 SVGAGI. Naive CD8 cells were CD45RO-negative, positively selected for CCR7, excluding terminally differentiated effector memory CD45RA+ cells. This clonotype was obtained from a woman in her 30s in good health. The J gene is TRBJ2-1, the V gene TRBV6-5; possibly TRBD1 for D (6 bases). The sample consisted of naive CD8+ T cells sorted from blood. CDR3 amino acids: CASKAGRGRGNEQFF. In DNA, the CDR3 is TGTGCCAGCAAGGCGGGCAGGGGCAGGGGAAATGAGCAGTTCTTC.